The present T cell receptor beta chain was sequenced within a study of blood T cells in healthy people across ages. Overall study: About one barcoded beta molecule was captured per two T cells (by template switching). Findings and limits, study-wide: The study lacked donor CMV status, which possibly confounded expanded clonotype changes.

The V end was cut by 0 bases, the J end by 2 bases, with 7 bases between. The CDR3 length is 14 residues. Germline lookup yields CDR1 SGDLS and CDR2 YYNGEE. In each sample, at least 7 million PBMCs were isolated. A second about 7 to 12 cycle PCR used barcoded and J-beta primers. TCRdb processed the 5' RACE reads anew with MiXCR; each CDR3 protein has one entry. The profile shows roughly 1.5 million distinct CDR3 sequences, about 45% of them singletons. About this clonotype: The target antigen is unknown.

Sequencing was done on a sample of blood. The chain links TRBV9 to TRBJ2-3; D not certain. The TCR sequence derives from a woman younger than 30 in good health. The CDR3 sequence: CASSVAGTTDTQYF. The CDR3 DNA follows: TGTGCCAGCAGCGTAGCTGGAACCACAGATACGCAGTATTTT.